This TCR beta chain was documented in a study of blood T cell repertoires in COVID-19 (dated by TCRdb to the early 2020s). In terms of the full investigation: The collaborator samples originated in the United States, Italy and Spain and spanned the acute and convalescent phases of COVID-19. HLA class I and class II types, where available, came from metadata supplied by the sample provider rather than from assay-based typing. Samples were obtained from the ongoing ImmuneRACE study (first 160 participants) and from 1,254 subjects provided by 6 global collaborators. The prospective study material was composed of cDNA or gDNA derived from T cells, B-cell-depleted T cells, or PBMCs. A freely available public database, intended as a resource for researchers studying the immune response to SARS-CoV-2, is where the repertoires were released. Deeply sampled blood TCRbeta repertoires from subjects exposed to, actively infected with, or recovered from COVID-19 were included in the dataset. A de-identified subject ID, COVID-19 status, age in years and sex were almost always included in the sample metadata.

The collaborating institutions used their own protocols to collect whole blood in K2EDTA tubes. For TCRbeta analysis, collaborators shipped samples as frozen whole blood, isolated PBMCs, or DNA extracted from either of those sample types. TCRbeta CDR3 regions were amplified from genomic DNA using the immunoSEQ Assay, a bias-controlled multiplex PCR. The source study handled its data this way. The number of nucleated cells in each sample was estimated by amplification of reference gene primers within the assay. Sequence reads were collapsed and filtered to measure the absolute abundance of every unique TCRbeta CDR3 rearrangement. For each sample, productive Simpson clonality was calculated by taking the square root of Simpson's diversity index across productive rearrangements. TCRdb stores this immuneACCESS table with in-frame sequences only. Part of the clones is absent; in the studies checked, under half of the shortfall reflects unresolved V genes, and no reason is known for the rest. D and trimming come from the DNA, and the V and J calls and clone size come from that table. Present in this sample are about 190,000 clones, under 85% of which were seen just once. The top ten clones comprise around 16% of the sample.

Summary of the overall study and its limitations: The quantity of clinical and demographic metadata differed by source and by participant and was supplied without curation.

Regarding this clone: Its antigen remains undetermined. Per-base qualities were not stored, and no clone one base away is much larger. Additional DNA sequences in this sample encode the identical CDR3.

Between the V and J ends, shortened by 2 bases and 2 bases respectively, the junction contains 6 bases. Its CDR3 holds 13 amino acids, cysteine through phenylalanine. The sequence is cut down to CDR3 DNA, 39 bases in frame from base 1. CDR1 SGHTA and CDR2 FQGTGA were looked up in the germline V gene. This sequence was found in a man aged 55-75 years with active or convalescent COVID-19. The V and J segments used are TRBV7-3 and TRBJ1-1; a tentative D match to TRBD1 spans 5 bases. Sequencing used peripheral blood. The DNA is as follows: TGTGCCAGCAGCTTACAGGGAAACACTGAAGCTTTCTTT. This translates into CASSLQGNTEAFF.